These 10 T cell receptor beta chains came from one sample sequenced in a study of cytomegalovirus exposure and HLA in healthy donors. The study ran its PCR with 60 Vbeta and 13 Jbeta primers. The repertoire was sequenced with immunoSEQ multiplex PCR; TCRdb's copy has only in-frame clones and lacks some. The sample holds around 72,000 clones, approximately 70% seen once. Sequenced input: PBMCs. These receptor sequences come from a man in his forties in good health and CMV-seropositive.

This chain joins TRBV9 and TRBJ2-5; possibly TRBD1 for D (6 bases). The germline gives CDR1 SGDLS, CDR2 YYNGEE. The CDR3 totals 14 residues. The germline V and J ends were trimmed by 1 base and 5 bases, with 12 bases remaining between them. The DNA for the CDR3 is TGTGCCAGCAGCGTATCAGGGGCCTCGGAGACCCAGTACTTC. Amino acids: CASSVSGASETQYF.

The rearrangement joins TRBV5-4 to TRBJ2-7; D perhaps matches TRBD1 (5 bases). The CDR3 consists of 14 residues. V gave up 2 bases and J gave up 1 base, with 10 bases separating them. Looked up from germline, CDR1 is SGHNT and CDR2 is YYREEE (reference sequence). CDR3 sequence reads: CASSLDRGSYEQYF. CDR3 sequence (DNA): TGTGCCAGCAGCTTAGACAGAGGATCCTACGAGCAGTACTTC.

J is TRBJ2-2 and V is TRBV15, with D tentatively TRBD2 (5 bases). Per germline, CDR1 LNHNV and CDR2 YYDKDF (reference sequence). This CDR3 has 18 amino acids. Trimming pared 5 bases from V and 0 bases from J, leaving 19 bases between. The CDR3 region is CATSPYRLLSANTGELFF. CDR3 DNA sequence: TGTGCCACCAGCCCTTACCGACTACTTAGCGCGAACACCGGGGAGCTGTTTTTT.

CDR3 coding DNA: TGTGCCAGCAGTGATGGTCAGACAGATACGCAGTATTTT. This encodes CASSDGQTDTQYF. The gene calls are TRBV2 and TRBJ2-3; D not resolved. The germline V gene encodes CDR1 SNHLY and CDR2 FYNNEI. Trimming shortened V by 3 bases and J by 3 bases, and 7 bases separated the two germline ends. There are 13 residues in the CDR3.

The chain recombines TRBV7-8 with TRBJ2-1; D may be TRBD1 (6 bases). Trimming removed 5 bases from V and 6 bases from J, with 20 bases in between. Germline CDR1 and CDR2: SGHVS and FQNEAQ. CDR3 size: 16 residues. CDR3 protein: CASSLWGPTGANEQFF. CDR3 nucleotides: TGTGCCAGCAGCCTTTGGGGGCCCACTGGTGCCAATGAGCAGTTCTTC.

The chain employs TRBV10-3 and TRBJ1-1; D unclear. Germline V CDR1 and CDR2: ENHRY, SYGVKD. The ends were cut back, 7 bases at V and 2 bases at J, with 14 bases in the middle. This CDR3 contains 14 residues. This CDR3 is CAITPGRGNTEAFF. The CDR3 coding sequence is TGTGCCATCACCCCGGGCCGGGGAAACACTGAAGCTTTCTTT.

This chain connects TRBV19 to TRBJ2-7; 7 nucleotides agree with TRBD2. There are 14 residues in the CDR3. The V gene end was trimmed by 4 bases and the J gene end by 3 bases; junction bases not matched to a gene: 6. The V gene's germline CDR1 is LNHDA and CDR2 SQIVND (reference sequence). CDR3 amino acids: CASSSRGDFYEQYF. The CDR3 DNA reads TGTGCCAGTAGTAGCCGGGGGGACTTCTACGAGCAGTACTTC.

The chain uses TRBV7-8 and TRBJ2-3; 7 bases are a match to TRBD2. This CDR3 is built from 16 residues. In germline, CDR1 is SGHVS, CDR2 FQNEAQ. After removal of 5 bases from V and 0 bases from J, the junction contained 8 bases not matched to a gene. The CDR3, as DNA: TGTGCCAGCAGCCCCATGCTAGCGGTGAGCACAGATACGCAGTATTTT. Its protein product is CASSPMLAVSTDTQYF.

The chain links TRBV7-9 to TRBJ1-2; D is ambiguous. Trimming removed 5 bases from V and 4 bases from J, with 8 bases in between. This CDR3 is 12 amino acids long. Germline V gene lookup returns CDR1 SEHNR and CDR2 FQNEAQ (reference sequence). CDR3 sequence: CASSPPFYGYTF. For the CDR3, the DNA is TGTGCCAGCAGCCCCCCGTTCTATGGCTACACCTTC.

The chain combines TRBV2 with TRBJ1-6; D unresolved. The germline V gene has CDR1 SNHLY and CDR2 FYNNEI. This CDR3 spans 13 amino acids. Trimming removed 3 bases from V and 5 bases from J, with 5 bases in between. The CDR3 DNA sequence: TGTGCCAGCAGTGAGCGGAATAATTCACCCCTCCACTTT. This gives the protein CASSERNNSPLHF.